These 26 T cell receptor beta chains originate from one sample sequenced in a study of T cell responses to AZD1222 COVID-19 vaccine. TCRdb's copy holds only in-frame clones and misses some; the assay was immunoSEQ multiplex PCR. Of 160,000 or so clones listed, around nine tenths are singletons. Sequencing used peripheral blood, obtained on day 0 of AZD1222 vaccination. The receptor source for this set is an adult in good health.

This rearrangement joins TRBV10-2 to TRBJ2-5; no firm D call. Germline loops: CDR1 WSHSY, CDR2 SAAADI. The CDR3 sequence is 13 residues long. The V end was cut by 3 bases, the J end by 4 bases, with 9 bases between. The CDR3 here is CASSEYLPETQYF. The CDR3 DNA is TGCGCCAGCAGTGAATACCTCCCAGAGACCCAGTACTTC.

The rearrangement uses TRBV12-5 and TRBJ1-2; D not certain. The CDR3 loop spans 13 amino acids. Germline V gene data show CDR1 as LGHNT and CDR2 as FRNRAP. Trimming removed 2 bases from V and 7 bases from J, with 11 bases in between. The CDR3 reads CASGLYPVVGYTF. The CDR3, as DNA: TGTGCTAGTGGTTTGTACCCGGTGGTTGGCTACACCTTC.

The chain couples TRBV19 to TRBJ1-2, with D possibly being TRBD1 (6 bases). Germline CDR1 and CDR2: LNHDA and SQIVND (reference sequence). The CDR3 extends over 13 amino acids. V was clipped by 4 bases and J by 1 base, with 7 bases between them. The CDR3 nucleotides read TGTGCCAGTAGTACGGACAGTAACTATGGCTACACCTTC. Protein product: CASSTDSNYGYTF.

The chain recombines TRBV6-1 with TRBJ1-5; 7 bases are shared with TRBD1. The V and J ends lost 3 bases and 3 bases, in that order; junction bases with no gene match: 2. The CDR3 is 14 residues long. Germline CDR1 is MNHNS and CDR2 is SASEGT. DNA for the CDR3: TGTGCCAGCAGTGAGACAGGGTACAATCAGCCCCAGCATTTT. Translation gives CASSETGYNQPQHF.

The V gene is TRBV19, the J gene TRBJ2-1; the D gene is possibly TRBD1 (5 bases). The CDR3 loop spans 14 amino acids. V lost 5 bases and J 8 bases, leaving 16 bases between the germline ends. Germline loops: CDR1 LNHDA, CDR2 SQIVND (reference sequence). The CDR3 nucleotides are TGTGCCAGTAGTGACCACAGGATCAGCGATGAGCAGTTCTTC. It specifies CASSDHRISDEQFF.

The rearrangement joins TRBV7-9 to TRBJ1-5; D unclear. V was pared by 1 base and J by 5 bases, with 3 bases between. Germline V gives CDR1 SEHNR, CDR2 FQNEAQ (reference sequence). CDR3 length equals 12 residues. Here the CDR3 reads CASSLEYQPQHF. For the CDR3, the DNA is TGTGCCAGCAGCTTAGAGTATCAGCCCCAGCATTTT. The full variable domain, in which reference TRBV7-9 and TRBJ1-5 provide the parts outside the CDR3, is DTGVSQNPRHKITKRGQNVTFRCDPISEHNRLYWYRQTLGQGPEFLTYFQNEAQLEKSRLLSDRFSAERPKGSFSTLEIQRTEQGDSAMYLCASSLEYQPQHFGDGTRLSIL.

The V gene is TRBV15, the J gene TRBJ1-6; 9 bases map to TRBD1. The CDR3 runs to 14 residues. The V gene end was trimmed by 3 bases and the J gene end by 11 bases; junction bases not matched to a gene: 5. CDR1 LNHNV and CDR2 YYDKDF come from the germline V gene (reference sequence). The DNA of the CDR3 is TGTGCCACCAGCAGGGACAGGGGAGTGACACCCCTCCACTTT. This translates into CATSRDRGVTPLHF. The full variable domain, its missing parts supplied by reference TRBV15 and TRBJ1-6, is DAMVIQNPRYQVTQFGKPVTLSCSQTLNHNVMYWYQQKSSQAPKLLFHYYDKDFNNEADTPDNFQSRRPNTSFCFLDIRSPGLGDTAMYLCATSRDRGVTPLHFGNGTRLTVT.

This rearrangement joins TRBV30 to TRBJ1-2; D remains unclear. CDR1 is GTSNPN and CDR2 is SVGIG in the germline V gene (reference sequence). V was shortened by 0 bases and J by 7 bases, with 15 bases between the two germline ends. The CDR3 has 14 residues. The CDR3 reads CAWSVVFSTSGYTF. CDR3 coding DNA: TGTGCCTGGAGTGTAGTCTTCTCAACATCTGGCTACACCTTC.

The rearrangement links TRBV10-3 to TRBJ2-5; a possible D gene is TRBD2 (6 bases). The CDR3 extends over 15 amino acids. Germline CDR1 and CDR2: ENHRY and SYGVKD. V gave up 10 bases and J gave up 4 bases, with 22 bases separating them. The DNA for the CDR3 is TGTGCCACCTTAATCGGGGGAGGAGGGCCAGAGACCCAGTACTTC. It translates to CATLIGGGGPETQYF.

V is TRBV5-4 and J is TRBJ1-1; D remains unclear. Trimming removed 0 bases at V and 8 bases at J, with 8 bases between. Looked up from germline, CDR1 is SGHNT and CDR2 is YYREEE (reference sequence). The CDR3 is made up of 12 amino acids. CDR3 nucleotide sequence: TGTGCCAGCAGCTTGGCCCAAGAGGAAGCTTTCTTT. Translating gives CASSLAQEEAFF.

The V gene is TRBV28, the J gene TRBJ1-1; D not resolved. The V gene's germline CDR1 is MDHEN and CDR2 SYDVKM. The CDR3 totals 14 residues. The ends were cut back, 3 bases at V and 5 bases at J, with 13 bases in the middle. Here the CDR3 reads CASSFLGSGTEAFF. CDR3 nucleotide sequence: TGTGCCAGCAGTTTTTTAGGGTCGGGGACTGAAGCTTTCTTT.

CDR3 residues: CASSEGRDSYNEQFF. The CDR3 region has the DNA TGTGCCAGCAGTGAAGGCAGGGACTCCTACAATGAGCAGTTCTTC. The chain joins TRBV6-1 to TRBJ2-1, with D possibly being TRBD1 (5 bases). The V gene lost 1 base and the J gene lost 0 bases, with 7 bases spanning the gap. CDR1 and CDR2 from the germline V gene are MNHNS and SASEGT. This CDR3 comprises 15 residues.

The chain couples TRBV19 to TRBJ1-1; D might be TRBD1 (6 bases). Germline V gene sequence: CDR1 LNHDA, CDR2 SQIVND (reference sequence). V lost 6 bases, J lost 5 bases, and 16 bases lay in between. CDR3 size: 14 residues. CDR3 bases: TGTGCCAGTAGGTTTTCTCAGGGGCGGACTGAAGCTTTCTTT. Its translation: CASRFSQGRTEAFF.

The rearrangement joins TRBV25-1 to TRBJ2-7, with D maybe TRBD2 (6 bases). Trimming removed 2 bases from V and 6 bases from J, with 17 bases in between. This CDR3 is built from 15 residues. CDR1 and CDR2 (germline): MGHDK, SYGVNS. CDR3 coding DNA: TGTGCCAGCAGTGAACGAAGGCGGGGAAGGGGCGAGCAGTACTTC. Its translation is CASSERRRGRGEQYF.

The V call is TRBV6-5, the J call TRBJ1-1, with a weak D call TRBD1 (6 bases). CDR1 is MNHEY, CDR2 SVGAGI, per germline. This CDR3 is 14 amino acids long. The V end lost 6 bases, the J end lost 6 bases, and 17 bases lay between the germline ends. The CDR3 loop is CASSPNLGAAEAFF. The CDR3 DNA is TGTGCCAGCAGCCCCAATTTGGGGGCGGCTGAAGCTTTCTTT.

This chain links TRBV3-1 (or the pseudogene TRBV3-2) with TRBJ1-1; D unresolved. From germline, CDR1 is LGHDT and CDR2 YNNKEL (reference sequence). The CDR3 is made up of 13 amino acids. The V and J ends lost 0 bases and 5 bases respectively, with 7 bases between them. The DNA for the CDR3 is TGTGCCAGCAGCCAAGATCGCCGGACTGAAGCTTTCTTT. Translating it yields CASSQDRRTEAFF.

This chain links TRBV27 with TRBJ2-1; 7 bases align to TRBD2. V shed 5 bases, J shed 2 bases, and the junction held 6 bases outside the gene matches. Per germline, CDR1 MNHEY and CDR2 SMNVEV (reference sequence). The CDR3 has 15 residues. The CDR3 DNA sequence: TGTGCCAGCAGTAAGGGACTACCCACCTACAATGAGCAGTTCTTC. This gives the protein CASSKGLPTYNEQFF.

In its sample, this clone was seen once. The chain couples TRBV5-4 to TRBJ1-2; TRBD1 matches 9 bases. J gave up 5 bases and V 2 bases, and 13 bases lay outside the gene matches. The CDR3 extends over 17 amino acids. Per germline, CDR1 SGHNT and CDR2 YYREEE (reference sequence). The CDR3 loop is CASSLNSGTGSGYGYTF. The CDR3 bases are TGTGCCAGCAGCTTAAATTCCGGGACAGGGTCTGGGTATGGCTACACCTTC.

The CDR3 sequence is CATSSGQGSYEQYF. The CDR3 DNA sequence: TGTGCCACCAGCAGCGGACAGGGGTCCTACGAGCAGTACTTC. The gene calls are TRBV15 and TRBJ2-7, with TRBD1 matching 9 bases. Per germline, CDR1 LNHNV and CDR2 YYDKDF (reference sequence). This CDR3 spans 14 amino acids. J gave up 1 base and V 3 bases, and 1 base lay outside the gene matches.

The gene calls are TRBV10-3 and TRBJ2-1, with a possible D match to TRBD2 (6 bases). Germline CDR1 is ENHRY and CDR2 is SYGVKD. CDR3 length: 16 residues. The V gene lost 7 bases and the J gene lost 4 bases, with 20 bases spanning the gap. The CDR3 coding sequence is TGTGCCATCACCCACCCCGTAGCGGAGAAATACAATGAGCAGTTCTTC. This sequence encodes CAITHPVAEKYNEQFF.

V gene TRBV28 combines with J gene TRBJ1-4; 10 bases fit TRBD1. The CDR3 length is 18 residues. V dropped 5 bases and J dropped 8; count of bases not matched to a gene: 17. Germline CDR1 reads MDHEN; CDR2 reads SYDVKM. CDR3 DNA sequence: TGTGCCAGCAGTGCCCCATCCGGGACAGGGGCCGGGTGGGAAAAACTGTTTTTT. Its protein is CASSAPSGTGAGWEKLFF.

The chain links TRBV6-5 to TRBJ1-5; 8 bases are shared with TRBD1. This CDR3 comprises 13 residues. The germline gives CDR1 MNHEY, CDR2 SVGAGI. J lost 6 bases, V lost 8 bases, and 6 bases had no gene match. CDR3 loop: CASEGTGRQPQHF. DNA of the CDR3: TGTGCCAGCGAGGGGACAGGACGTCAGCCCCAGCATTTT.

In DNA, the CDR3 is TGTGCCAGCAGTCCAGGGACGGCCCGCCAAGAGACCCAGTACTTC. Translating it yields CASSPGTARQETQYF. The chain employs TRBV27 and TRBJ2-5, with D perhaps given as TRBD1 or TRBD2 (5 bases each). Germline lookup yields CDR1 MNHEY and CDR2 SMNVEV (reference sequence). Trimming took off 5 bases at V and 1 base at J, with 14 bases between the two ends. The CDR3 extends over 15 amino acids.

The V call is TRBV5-1, the J call TRBJ2-7; D is unclear. Germline V gives CDR1 SGHRS, CDR2 YFSETQ. The V gene lost 5 bases and the J gene lost 0 bases, with 9 bases spanning the gap. This CDR3 contains 13 residues. CDR3 DNA: TGCGCCAGCAGGGCGTTGAGCTCCTACGAGCAGTACTTC. Its protein product is CASRALSSYEQYF. The whole variable domain, filled in from reference TRBV5-1 and TRBJ2-7, reads KAGVTQTPRYLIKTRGQQVTLSCSPISGHRSVSWYQQTPGQGLQFLFEYFSETQRNKGNFPGRFSGRQFSNSRSEMNVSTLELGDSALYLCASRALSSYEQYFGPGTRLTVT.

V and J are TRBV5-1 and TRBJ1-2, with 7 bases identical to TRBD1. The CDR3 totals 15 residues. V dropped 3 bases and J dropped 3; count of bases not matched to a gene: 8. The germline CDR1 and CDR2 sequences are SGHRS and YFSETQ. CDR3 in DNA: TGCGCCAGCAGCTCTACAGGGGCCGGGGACTATGGCTACACCTTC. Its protein product is CASSSTGAGDYGYTF.

This chain connects TRBV11-2 to TRBJ1-3; D is unresolved. The V end lost 0 bases, the J end lost 6 bases, and 6 bases lay between the germline ends. The CDR3 consists of 13 residues. Germline CDR1 and CDR2: SGHAT and FQNNGV. The CDR3 loop reads CASSLDPLNTIYF. DNA for the CDR3: TGTGCCAGCAGCTTAGACCCTTTAAACACCATATATTTT. The whole variable domain, remainder taken from reference TRBV11-2 and TRBJ1-3, is EAGVAQSPRYKIIEKRQSVAFWCNPISGHATLYWYQQILGQGPKLLIQFQNNGVVDDSQLPKDRFSAERLKGVDSTLKIQPAKLEDSAVYLCASSLDPLNTIYFGEGSWLTVV.